This record looks at one T cell receptor beta chain sequence and its context. CDR3 length: 17 amino acids. With 2 bases removed from V and 1 base from J, the gap between germline ends came to 17 bases. The germline CDR1 and CDR2 sequences are SSHAT and FNYEAQ (reference sequence). These data are taken from a study of cytomegalovirus exposure and HLA in healthy donors. Repertoires were generated with immunoSEQ multiplex PCR, while TCRdb's copy carries only in-frame clones and drops some. The sample shows about 200,000 clones, around 80% of them seen only once. Material: PBMCs. The chain joins TRBV7-7 to TRBJ2-5, with D maybe TRBD2 (7 bases). The clonotype was recovered from a woman aged 30 to 39 in good health and CMV-seronegative. The CDR3 nucleotides read TGTGCCAGCAGCTTAATGGGGGGGGCAGCCTCCCAAGAGACCCAGTACTTC. Translated: CASSLMGGAASQETQYF.